This is a list of T cell receptor beta chains from one sample in a study of T cell responses to AZD1222 COVID-19 vaccine. The data were produced by immunoSEQ multiplex PCR, yet TCRdb's version contains in-frame clones alone and is incomplete. The data contain about 92,000 clones, roughly 90% of them seen just once; the ten biggest clones take up about a fifth. Sequenced material: peripheral blood, taken on day 0 of AZD1222 vaccination. The receptors were gathered from an adult in good health. Each CDR3 is given with its conserved first and last residue.

TRBV18,TRBJ2-3,CASSPQGLSDTQYF
TRBV18,TRBJ2-7,CASSPRPYGYNYEQYF
TRBV4-3,TRBJ2-5,CASSQLTGLPHGEQYF
TRBV9,TRBJ2-2,CASSVGGGDTGELFF
TRBV7-3,TRBJ2-4,CASSFRDGTKYF
TRBV24-1,TRBJ2-1,CATSDPGTPRDNEQFF
TRBV5-1,TRBJ2-7,CASSLAGTDYEQYF
TRBV6-5,TRBJ1-1,CASSYTMTQGTEAFF
TRBV9,TRBJ1-3,CASSARRGGGNTIYF
TRBV6-1,TRBJ2-2,CASSEPGGSSNTGELFF
TRBV21-1,TRBJ1-5,CASSARRDHCNQPQHF
TRBV30,TRBJ1-5,CAWSKTGNQPQHF
TRBV24-1,TRBJ1-5,CATSATKQGVDQPQHF
TRBV5-6,TRBJ1-5,CASSLGQGANQPQHF
TRBV18,TRBJ1-1,CASSPGGFPNTEAFF
TRBV19,TRBJ1-4,CASSIARTTNEKLFF
TRBV11-2,TRBJ1-6,CASSRGATAYNSPLHF
TRBV18,TRBJ2-1,CASSLSDSPGNEQFF
TRBV7-2,TRBJ2-7,CASSDNRFRKEQYF
TRBV24-1,TRBJ2-1,CATSSPAGSSYNEQFF
TRBV4-2,TRBJ1-5,CASSRSDISGVQPQHF
TRBV15,TRBJ1-5,CATSRGAGQPQHF
TRBV4-1,TRBJ1-3,CASSQAIPRGISGNTIYF
TRBV5-8,TRBJ2-6,CASSFVRTGGSGANVLTF
TRBV19,TRBJ2-2,CASSPIGLPNTGELFF
TRBV4-2,TRBJ2-6,CASSQDHRVSGANVLTF
TRBV9,TRBJ1-2,CASSGDRRTNYGYTF
TRBV12-3/TRBV12-4,TRBJ1-1,CASTPYTEAFF
TRBV7-2,TRBJ2-7,CASSLKEHRLSSYEQYF
TRBV5-1,TRBJ2-1,CASSPSGNNEQFF
TRBV5-1,TRBJ1-2,CASSLAGLSGYTF
TRBV4-3,TRBJ1-4,CASSQDLNRRGEKLFF
TRBV24-1,TRBJ2-5,CATSAGETQYF
TRBV6-6,TRBJ1-4,CASRGTKGEKLFF
TRBV10-1,TRBJ2-5,CASSESPQLDKEETQYF
TRBV10-3,TRBJ1-1,CAISEGGAPNTEAFF
TRBV24-1,TRBJ1-2,CATGTQGSRGYTF
TRBV7-2,TRBJ2-1,CASCQWGNEQFF
TRBV11-2,TRBJ1-4,CASSLSSEKLFF
TRBV7-8,TRBJ2-7,CASSPRGTSYEQYF
TRBV7-8,TRBJ1-4,CASSLLQGATNEKLFF